These 5 T cell receptor beta chains originate from one sample sequenced in a study of cytotoxic CD8 clonotypes in ibrutinib-treated CLL. Sequenced by immunoSEQ multiplex PCR; TCRdb stores in-frame clones only, minus some. The sample has about 330,000 clones, roughly two thirds seen once. Sequences were derived from PBMCs, sampled after 36 months of ibrutinib treatment. The receptors were sampled from a human donor with chronic lymphocytic leukemia.

The chain combines TRBV10-1 with TRBJ2-5; possible D gene TRBD1, 5 bases. CDR1 WNHNN and CDR2 SYGVQD come from the germline V gene (reference sequence). This CDR3 is built from 15 residues. V lost 6 bases to trimming and J lost 7 bases, with 21 bases between them. The CDR3 region has the DNA TGCGCCAGCAGATCAAAACAGGAAACACCAGGGACCCAGTACTTC. As protein: CASRSKQETPGTQYF.

This sequence joins TRBV6-5 and TRBJ1-2; 10 nucleotides align to TRBD1. Unmatched junction bases numbered 6, after V lost 7 bases and J lost 7 bases. This CDR3 has 13 amino acids. Germline lookup yields CDR1 MNHEY and CDR2 SVGAGI. This CDR3 reads CASTRRDRGGYTF. CDR3 nucleotides: TGTGCCAGCACCCGCCGGGACAGGGGTGGCTACACCTTC.

V and J are TRBV11-2 and TRBJ2-5, with D unresolved. CDR1 is SGHAT, CDR2 FQNNGV, per germline. Trimming removed 4 bases from V and 1 base from J, with 10 bases in between. The CDR3 is 14 residues long. The CDR3 nucleotides read TGTGCCAGCAGCTGGCGGAATACCCAAGAGACCCAGTACTTC. This codes for CASSWRNTQETQYF.

The chain combines TRBV19 with TRBJ2-3; tentatively, D is TRBD1 (5 bases). CDR1 LNHDA and CDR2 SQIVND come from the germline V gene (reference sequence). The ends were cut back, 8 bases at V and 2 bases at J, with 8 bases in the middle. The CDR3 spans 12 residues. The CDR3 region is CASQGPTDTQYF. The CDR3 coding sequence is TGTGCCAGTCAGGGCCCCACAGATACGCAGTATTTT.

The rearrangement uses TRBV19 and TRBJ2-7; no definite D call. The germline V and J ends were trimmed by 3 bases and 2 bases, with 11 bases remaining between them. CDR1 is LNHDA and CDR2 is SQIVND in the germline V gene (reference sequence). The CDR3 has 14 residues. CDR3 residues: CASSMPGRTYEQYF. CDR3 in DNA: TGTGCCAGTAGTATGCCGGGCAGGACCTACGAGCAGTACTTC.